These 10 T cell receptor beta chains were sequenced from one sample in a study of blood T cells in healthy people across ages. Next came a second PCR, run for about 6 to 11 cycles, which used a sample-barcoded 5' primer along with a J-beta primer mix. TCRdb re-analysed the 5' RACE reads in MiXCR, keeping a single row per CDR3 protein. The sample comprises 800,000 to 1,300,000 distinct CDR3 sequences, 20% to 25% of which are singletons, and 0.75% rests with the top ten. The same data also went into a second study, on T cells of mothers and their children.

Sample: blood. The receptors were gathered from a girl aged 2-15 years in good health.

A note on this clonotype: Germline and junction disagree at one end, which may indicate a read error. This chain uses TRBV28 with TRBJ2-6, with D perhaps TRBD1 (5 bases). Germline V lookup: CDR1 MDHEN, CDR2 SYDVKM. CDR3 length: 16 residues. CDR3 nucleotides: TGTGCCAGCAGTTTATTTCGTGGCTCTGGGGCCAACGTCCTGGCTTTC. Translated: CASSLFRGSGANVLAF.

The chain uses TRBV5-1 and TRBJ2-5; D tentatively fits TRBD1 or TRBD2 (5 bases each). The J call may be mistaken, given a closer DNA end match to TRBJ2-7. The CDR3 has 14 residues. Germline V gives CDR1 SGHRS, CDR2 YFSETQ. The CDR3 nucleotides read TGCGCCAGCAGCTTCGAGGGGCGCCCCTACGAGCAGTACTTC. Translation gives CASSFEGRPYEQYF.

This clonotype was counted only a few times. This chain uses TRBV20-1 with TRBJ2-7; D may match TRBD1 or TRBD2 (5 bases each). Germline V CDR1 and CDR2: DFQATT, SNEGSKA (reference sequence). Between the trimmed V and J ends, which lost 6 bases and 6 bases, there was a span of 15 bases. This CDR3 contains 12 residues. The CDR3 region has the DNA TGCAGTGCATCGGGACCAGTGGCCGAGCAGTACTTC. Translated, it gives CSASGPVAEQYF.

The V call is TRBV19, the J call TRBJ2-1; 7 nucleotides line up with TRBD2. Germline lookup yields CDR1 LNHDA and CDR2 SQIVND (reference sequence). Trimming took 7 bases from V and 9 from J; bases not matched to a gene: 18. This CDR3 spans 16 amino acids. Written as DNA, the CDR3 is TGTGCCAGTACGTCCTATAGGGGTGCGGGGGATTTTGAGCAGTTCTTC. Encoded protein: CASTSYRGAGDFEQFF. The complete variable domain, with remaining parts taken from reference TRBV19 and TRBJ2-1, reads DGGITQSPKYLFRKEGQNVTLSCEQNLNHDAMYWYRQDPGQGLRLIYYSQIVNDFQKGDIAEGYSVSREKKESFPLTVTSAQKNPTAFYLCASTSYRGAGDFEQFFGPGTRLTVL.

V is TRBV7-3 and J is TRBJ1-2; D perhaps matches TRBD1 (5 bases). This CDR3 region has 14 residues. The V end was cut by 5 bases, the J end by 8 bases, with 18 bases between. Germline V gives CDR1 SGHTA, CDR2 FQGTGA. In DNA, the CDR3 is TGTGCCAGCAGCCCCGGGGCGTATACGGGGGGCTACACCTTC. This gives the protein CASSPGAYTGGYTF.

The J gene is TRBJ2-5, the V gene TRBV7-2; 10 bases line up with TRBD2. Germline trimming cut 7 bases from V and 5 bases from J; bases unmatched to any gene: 10. From germline, CDR1 is SGHTA and CDR2 FQGNSA. The CDR3 loop spans 15 amino acids. The CDR3 region has the DNA TGTGCCAGCAACTACGCTAGCGGGAGATACGAGACCCAGTACTTC. Amino acid sequence: CASNYASGRYETQYF.

This clonotype was seen a handful of times. The rearrangement uses TRBV7-2 and TRBJ2-7; D may be TRBD2 (5 bases). This CDR3 has 12 amino acids. V was clipped by 5 bases and J by 6 bases, with 11 bases between them. The germline CDR1 and CDR2 sequences are SGHTA and FQGNSA. Here the CDR3 reads CASSPRAGEQYF. CDR3 bases: TGTGCCAGCAGCCCTAGGGCGGGCGAGCAGTACTTC.

This clonotype was observed a handful of times. The CDR3 sequence is CASSVDQVEQFF. The CDR3 DNA sequence: TGTGCCAGCAGCGTGGACCAGGTCGAGCAGTTCTTC. The chain carries TRBV5-6 and TRBJ2-5; D call uncertain. The end of the DNA aligns better with TRBJ2-1, so the J call may be wrong. The CDR3 totals 12 residues. Germline V CDR1 and CDR2: SGHDT, YYEEEE.

The chain recombines TRBV19 with TRBJ2-5; D ambiguous. TRBJ2-1 explains the end of the DNA better; the J call may be wrong. CDR3 length equals 12 residues. CDR1 is LNHDA and CDR2 is SQIVND in the germline V gene (reference sequence). The CDR3 loop is CASSIQWDEQFF. The CDR3 DNA follows: TGTGCCAGTAGTATCCAGTGGGATGAGCAGTTCTTC.

A few counts support this clonotype. The chain links TRBV11-3 to TRBJ2-4, with D perhaps being TRBD1 or TRBD2 (5 bases each). V lost 4 bases and J 0 bases, leaving 10 bases between the germline ends. This CDR3 contains 15 residues. In germline, CDR1 is SGHNT, CDR2 YENEEA. Here the CDR3 DNA reads TGTGCCAGCAGCTCGATCGGGACAGCCAAAAACATTCAGTACTTC. Amino acids: CASSSIGTAKNIQYF. The full variable domain, rest sourced from reference TRBV11-3 and TRBJ2-4, is EAGVVQSPRYKIIEKKQPVAFWCNPISGHNTLYWYLQNLGQGPELLIRYENEEAVDDSQLPKDRFSAERLKGVDSTLKIQPAELGDSAVYLCASSSIGTAKNIQYFGAGTRLSVL.